The 17 T cell receptor beta chains listed next were all sequenced from one sample in a study of Ad26.COV2.S vaccination and SARS-CoV-2 variants (dated by TCRdb to the early 2020s). Preparation of the library involved the immunoSEQ multiplex PCR assay. TCRdb holds this immuneACCESS table with in-frame rearrangements only. Some clones are missing; in checked studies, unresolved V genes explain under half, and the rest has no known cause. This sample is represented by 350,000 to 450,000 clones; about nine tenths of them were singletons. The leading ten clones occupy about 1.6% of the sample. The treatment or condition label, as the study defines it: around 19 received Ad26.COV2.S at low or high dose, single or two shots; 5 received placebo; per-sample allocation not given. Repertoires of vaccine and placebo recipients were sequenced from samples collected on day 63 after the first injection. This material consisted of peripheral blood, taken in a trial of Ad26.COV2.S vaccine versus placebo. All receptors come from a person between 18 and 59 years old who received the Ad26.COV2.S COVID-19 vaccine or a placebo.

The chain carries TRBV4-3 and TRBJ2-7; D is unclear. Germline V gene lookup returns CDR1 LGHNA and CDR2 YSLEER. V was clipped by 2 bases and J by 2 bases, with 10 bases between them. CDR3 length: 14 amino acids. The CDR3 loop is CASSQRVGTYEQYF. CDR3 coding DNA: TGCGCCAGCAGCCAACGCGTCGGTACCTACGAGCAGTACTTC.

The genes are TRBV4-3 and TRBJ1-2; 7 nucleotides match TRBD1. The V segment lost 1 base and the J segment 6 bases; nucleotides outside the gene matches: 11. The CDR3 contains 16 residues. Germline V lookup: CDR1 LGHNA, CDR2 YSLEER. The CDR3: CASSQAGFATGNGYTF. In DNA, the CDR3 is TGCGCCAGCAGCCAAGCGGGGTTTGCGACAGGGAATGGCTACACCTTC.

The CDR3, as DNA: TGTGCCATCAGTCTAGACAGGGGGCAAGGGCAGCCCCAGCATTTT. Protein product: CAISLDRGQGQPQHF. The rearrangement uses TRBV10-3 and TRBJ1-5, with 10 bases lining up with TRBD1. CDR3 size: 15 residues. Trimming took 5 bases from V and 7 from J; bases not matched to a gene: 8. CDR1 ENHRY and CDR2 SYGVKD come from the germline V gene.

This chain connects TRBV6-5 to TRBJ1-2; no firm D call. Germline V gene data show CDR1 as MNHEY and CDR2 as SVGAGI. The CDR3 is 15 residues long. Trimming shortened V by 4 bases and J by 4 bases, and 16 bases separated the two germline ends. CDR3 DNA: TGTGCCAGCAGTTCGAACAGAGCTTCCCTCTATGGCTACACCTTC. Its translation: CASSSNRASLYGYTF.

This clone was seen more than once but under ten times. The chain is built from TRBV7-8 and TRBJ1-5; D remains unclear. V was shortened by 3 bases and J by 3 bases, with 9 bases between the two germline ends. Germline loops: CDR1 SGHVS, CDR2 FQNEAQ. This CDR3 has 14 amino acids. This CDR3 is CASSFRGHNQPQHF. The CDR3 bases are TGTGCCAGCAGCTTTCGGGGTCACAATCAGCCCCAGCATTTT.

This chain connects TRBV25-1 to TRBJ2-7; 9 bases map to TRBD1. The J segment lost 3 bases and the V segment lost 4 bases, leaving 13 bases of the junction unmatched. The CDR3 extends over 17 amino acids. The germline CDR1 and CDR2 sequences are MGHDK and SYGVNS. Here the CDR3 DNA reads TGTGCCAGCAGTGCATCGAGGTCGGGACAGGGATACTACGAGCAGTACTTC. Translating it yields CASSASRSGQGYYEQYF.

The CDR3 spells CASIPGPRRYNEQFF. For the CDR3, the DNA is TGTGCCAGCATCCCTGGGCCTCGTAGATACAATGAGCAGTTCTTC. V is TRBV25-1 and J is TRBJ2-1, with D uncertain. This CDR3 has 15 residues. The germline V gene encodes CDR1 MGHDK and CDR2 SYGVNS. V gave up 7 bases and J gave up 4 bases, with 17 bases separating them.

The rearrangement links TRBV15 to TRBJ2-5; 11 nucleotides match TRBD2. Trimming took 1 base from V and 5 from J; bases not matched to a gene: 9. The CDR3 sequence is 17 residues long. Germline V gives CDR1 LNHNV, CDR2 YYDKDF (reference sequence). CDR3 sequence: CATSRVLLAGGPETQYF. CDR3 DNA sequence: TGTGCCACCAGCAGAGTACTTCTAGCGGGGGGCCCCGAGACCCAGTACTTC.

The rearrangement uses TRBV4-1 and TRBJ1-1; D is unclear. This CDR3 has 16 residues. Germline CDR1 MGHRA, CDR2 YSYEKL. The germline V and J ends were trimmed by 0 bases and 1 base, with 12 bases remaining between them. The CDR3 loop reads CASSQEFGSKNTEAFF. The CDR3 DNA reads TGCGCCAGCAGCCAAGAGTTTGGTAGTAAGAACACTGAAGCTTTCTTT.

This clone was observed a single time. The chain has TRBV5-1 and TRBJ1-2; D call uncertain. V was cut by 0 bases and J by 0 bases, with 12 bases left in between. The CDR3 runs to 16 residues. The germline V gene encodes CDR1 SGHRS and CDR2 YFSETQ. CDR3 sequence: CASSLVAGRANYGYTF. The CDR3 DNA reads TGCGCCAGCAGCTTGGTGGCAGGCCGAGCTAACTATGGCTACACCTTC.

This sequence joins TRBV12-5 and TRBJ2-7; no firm D call. Looked up from germline, CDR1 is LGHNT and CDR2 is FRNRAP. The CDR3 totals 17 residues. Trimming removed 3 bases from V and 3 bases from J, with 21 bases in between. In nucleotides, the CDR3 is TGTGCTAGTGGTTTTGTACAGTCGGAGTGTCCGCACTACGAGCAGTACTTC. Its protein product is CASGFVQSECPHYEQYF.

The chain recombines TRBV7-2 with TRBJ1-1, with D possibly matching TRBD1 (6 bases). The CDR3 spans 14 residues. Germline values: CDR1 SGHTA, CDR2 FQGNSA. V lost 1 base to trimming and J lost 6 bases, with 12 bases between them. The CDR3 DNA reads as TGTGCCAGCAGCTTAGTGGCGGGGGGCCCTGAAGCTTTCTTT. Residues: CASSLVAGGPEAFF.

The V and J genes are TRBV7-2 and TRBJ2-5, with D perhaps matching TRBD1 (6 bases). Germline CDR1 is SGHTA and CDR2 is FQGNSA. This CDR3 region has 13 residues. V was shortened by 7 bases and J by 3 bases, with 12 bases between the two germline ends. The CDR3 sequence is CASTLRQEETQYF. The CDR3 DNA is TGTGCCAGCACCCTTCGACAGGAAGAGACCCAGTACTTC.

This chain connects TRBV6-6 to TRBJ1-1, with D possibly TRBD1 on 6 matching bases. CDR3 size: 15 residues. Trimming took 0 bases from V and 4 from J, leaving 12 bases between them. Germline V gives CDR1 MNHNY, CDR2 SVGAGI (reference sequence). The CDR3 reads CASSYSKAGATEAFF. CDR3 bases: TGTGCCAGCAGTTACTCGAAGGCAGGGGCCACTGAAGCTTTCTTT.

The V and J genes are TRBV6-2 or TRBV6-3 and TRBJ2-7; perhaps TRBD1 as D (6 bases). This CDR3 has 12 amino acids. Germline V gives CDR1 MNHEY, CDR2 SVGEGT. V was trimmed by 4 bases and J by 3 bases, leaving 7 bases between them. CDR3 region: CASSSQGYEQYF. The CDR3 DNA is TGTGCCAGCAGTTCACAGGGCTACGAGCAGTACTTC.

This sequence joins TRBV24-1 and TRBJ2-2; possible D gene TRBD1, 6 bases. The V end was cut by 4 bases, the J end by 6 bases, with 11 bases between. This CDR3 is 14 amino acids long. Germline loops: CDR1 KGHDR, CDR2 SFDVKD. The CDR3 DNA sequence: TGTGCCACCAGTGACCAAGGACAGTCCGGGGAGCTGTTTTTT. It encodes CATSDQGQSGELFF.

This chain joins TRBV30 and TRBJ2-7; 7 nucleotides agree with TRBD2. The trim removed 0 bases at V and 3 bases at J, leaving 11 bases unmatched. The CDR3 extends over 16 amino acids. Per germline, CDR1 GTSNPN and CDR2 SVGIG (reference sequence). CDR3 region: CAWSVMGGGSIYEQYF. CDR3 in DNA: TGTGCCTGGAGTGTAATGGGGGGGGGTTCGATCTACGAGCAGTACTTC. Full variable domain (outside the CDR3, taken from reference TRBV30 and TRBJ2-7): SQTIHQWPATLVQPVGSPLSLECTVEGTSNPNLYWYRQAAGRGLQLLFYSVGIGQISSEVPQNLSASRPQDRQFILSSKKLLLSDSGFYLCAWSVMGGGSIYEQYFGPGTRLTVT.